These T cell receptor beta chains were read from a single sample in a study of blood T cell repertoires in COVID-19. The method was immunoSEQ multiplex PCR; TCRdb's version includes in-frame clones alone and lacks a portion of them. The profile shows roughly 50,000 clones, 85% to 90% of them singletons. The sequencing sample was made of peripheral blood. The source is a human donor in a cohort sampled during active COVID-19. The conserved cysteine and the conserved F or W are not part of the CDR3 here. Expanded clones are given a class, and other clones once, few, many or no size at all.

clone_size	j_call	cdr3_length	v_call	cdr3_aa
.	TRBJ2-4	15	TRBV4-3	ASSQEVAGVSRNIQY
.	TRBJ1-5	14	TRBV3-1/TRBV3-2	ASSQQYQGSYQPQH
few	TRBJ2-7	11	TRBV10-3	AIRRQGADEQY
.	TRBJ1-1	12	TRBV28	ATGTGGLNTEAF
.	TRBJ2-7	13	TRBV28	ASNELAGGTYEQY
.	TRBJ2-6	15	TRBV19	ASSPGSGNSGANVLT
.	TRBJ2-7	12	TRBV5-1	ASSLSGGLGEQY
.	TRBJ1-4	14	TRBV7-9	ASSYARTGDGEKLF
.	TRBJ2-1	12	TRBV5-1	ASQASSSYNEQF
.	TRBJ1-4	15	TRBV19	ASTAGQGLPPNEKLF
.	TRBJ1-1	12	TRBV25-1	ASSPQGRGTEAF
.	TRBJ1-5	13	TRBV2	ASNPGHSSNQPQH
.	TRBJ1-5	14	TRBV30	AWSVLQGNADQPQH
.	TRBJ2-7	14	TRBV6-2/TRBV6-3	ASSYGPSGPTYEQY
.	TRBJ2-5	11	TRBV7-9	ASSSRGKETQY
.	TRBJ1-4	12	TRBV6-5	ASSYWEGNEKLF
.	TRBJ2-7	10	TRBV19	ASALAGNEQY
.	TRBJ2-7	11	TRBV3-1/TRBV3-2	ASSRTGVYEQY
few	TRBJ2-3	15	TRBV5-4	ASSGDRSSISTDTQY
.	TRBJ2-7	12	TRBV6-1	ASSEAGQGNEQY
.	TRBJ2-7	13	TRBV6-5	ASWGLAGNFYEQY
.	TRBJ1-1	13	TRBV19	ASSISATGGTEAF
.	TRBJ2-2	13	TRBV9	ASSARQGAGGELF
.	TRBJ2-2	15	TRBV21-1	ASSKTGGQEFGGELF
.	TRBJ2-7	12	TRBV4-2	ASSPRASGYEQY
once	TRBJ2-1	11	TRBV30	AWKGLAGGEKF
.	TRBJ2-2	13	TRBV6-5	ASRLLAGATGELF
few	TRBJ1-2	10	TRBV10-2	ASMRDSYGYT
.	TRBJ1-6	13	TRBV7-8	ASSSRTGRDSPLH
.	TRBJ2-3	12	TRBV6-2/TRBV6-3	ASSGRSFTDTQY
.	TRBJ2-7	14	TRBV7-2	ASSLSRTSGKYEQY
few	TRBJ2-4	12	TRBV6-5	ASRDSPAKNIQY
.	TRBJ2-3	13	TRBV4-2	ASSQAGTKTDTQY
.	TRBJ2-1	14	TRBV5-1	ASSSVLGGLLNEQF
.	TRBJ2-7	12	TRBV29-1	SASGGEGPYEQY
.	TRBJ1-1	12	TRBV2	ASSEDFRGTEAF
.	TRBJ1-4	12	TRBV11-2	ASSDQGAGEKLF
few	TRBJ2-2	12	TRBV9	ASSGGQNTGELF
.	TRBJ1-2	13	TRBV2	ASSAQGLLNYGYT
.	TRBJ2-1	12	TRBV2	ASARGGSYNEQF
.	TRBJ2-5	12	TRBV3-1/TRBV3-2	ASTDSGRGQTQY